The 27 T cell receptor beta chains below all came from one sample that was sequenced in a study of response to subunit inactivated influenza vaccine. TCRdb independently ran MiXCR on the RT-PCR reads; one entry per CDR3 protein. The table includes around 750,000 distinct CDR3 sequences, around 20% detected once. The sample here was PBMCs from blood, taken more than 4 days after vaccination. Receptors were obtained from a man in his forties or fifties who received an inactivated influenza vaccine.

This clonotype was seen at least ten times. The V gene is TRBV12-3 or TRBV12-4, the J gene TRBJ2-3, with D maybe TRBD2 (5 bases). Trimming took 3 bases from V and 1 from J, leaving 8 bases between them. The CDR3 loop spans 14 amino acids. The DNA of the CDR3 is TGTGCCAGCAGTTTTTCCGGGGGCACAGATACGCAGTATTTT. It encodes CASSFSGGTDTQYF.

This clonotype appeared a few times. V and J are TRBV29-1 and TRBJ2-7; perhaps TRBD1 as D (5 bases). The CDR3 extends over 14 amino acids. The V end was cut by 4 bases, the J end by 7 bases, with 20 bases between. Germline V gives CDR1 SQVTM, CDR2 ANQGSEA. CDR3 region: CSVVRGPTSREQYF. The CDR3 DNA is TGCAGCGTTGTTAGGGGCCCCACCTCGAGGGAGCAGTACTTC.

This chain uses TRBV4-3 with TRBJ2-3, with D perhaps given as TRBD1 or TRBD2 (5 bases each). Germline V gives CDR1 LGHNA, CDR2 YSLEER. V was trimmed by 3 bases and J by 12 bases, leaving 16 bases between them. The CDR3 runs 13 residues. The CDR3 DNA sequence: TGCGCCAGCAGCCAGGAACCGGGGCCGAGACAGTATTTT. Encoded protein: CASSQEPGPRQYF.

This clonotype was observed a handful of times. The V gene is TRBV5-1, the J gene TRBJ2-7; 10 positions agree with TRBD1. Looked up from germline, CDR1 is SGHRS and CDR2 is YFSETQ. Unmatched junction bases numbered 11, after V lost 4 bases and J lost 7 bases. CDR3 length: 15 residues. This CDR3 is CASSPRDRGGGEQYF. In DNA form, the CDR3 reads TGCGCCAGCAGCCCCCGGGACAGGGGCGGTGGTGAGCAGTACTTC.

The V call is TRBV5-5, the J call TRBJ2-3; D might be TRBD2 (5 bases). V gave up 0 bases and J gave up 4 bases, with 15 bases separating them. The germline V gene has CDR1 SGHKS and CDR2 YYEKEE (reference sequence). This CDR3 contains 16 residues. CDR3 sequence: CASSLDTRLKADTQYF. Here the CDR3 DNA reads TGTGCCAGCAGCTTGGATACTAGACTTAAGGCAGATACGCAGTATTTT.

This clonotype was detected a few times. This chain connects TRBV5-6 to TRBJ2-3; 7 positions agree with TRBD2. V was clipped by 1 base and J by 5 bases; unmatched bases: 10. Germline V CDR1 and CDR2: SGHDT, YYEEEE. CDR3 length: 16 residues. Here the CDR3 reads CASSLNVAGPGDTQYF. The CDR3 DNA sequence: TGTGCCAGCAGCTTGAATGTAGCGGGCCCCGGAGATACGCAGTATTTT.

This clonotype has a count of ten or more. The chain has TRBV27 and TRBJ2-7; the match to TRBD2 covers 9 bases. This CDR3 has 11 amino acids. Germline trimming cut 8 bases from V and 6 bases from J; bases unmatched to any gene: 2. Per germline, CDR1 MNHEY and CDR2 SMNVEV (reference sequence). CDR3 region: CASLSGSEQYF. DNA for the CDR3: TGTGCCAGCCTTAGCGGGAGCGAGCAGTACTTC.

This clonotype was observed a few times. This chain links TRBV7-2 with TRBJ2-3; a possible D gene is TRBD1 (6 bases). V was shortened by 2 bases and J by 2 bases, with 14 bases between the two germline ends. Germline V lookup: CDR1 SGHTA, CDR2 FQGNSA. The CDR3 length is 16 residues. The CDR3 DNA follows: TGTGCCAGCAGCTTAAATTGGGGGCTAAACACAGATACGCAGTATTTT. Translated: CASSLNWGLNTDTQYF.

The chain uses TRBV7-2 and TRBJ1-1, with unresolved D. Germline V lookup: CDR1 SGHTA, CDR2 FQGNSA. V was trimmed by 2 bases and J by 4 bases, leaving 11 bases between them. This CDR3 contains 14 residues. The CDR3 DNA reads TGTGCCAGCAGCTTACCCGGGGTAGCCACTGAAGCTTTCTTT. Protein sequence: CASSLPGVATEAFF.

The chain has TRBV9 and TRBJ2-7, with D perhaps TRBD1 (6 bases). Germline V gives CDR1 SGDLS, CDR2 YYNGEE. The CDR3 contains 16 residues. Trimming left V 5 bases short and J 2 bases short, with 20 bases between. The CDR3 DNA reads as TGTGCCAGCAGTCTGGGGGACATGACAGGCACCTACGAGCAGTACTTC. Translation: CASSLGDMTGTYEQYF. The full variable domain, in which reference TRBV9 and TRBJ2-7 provide the parts outside the CDR3, is DSGVTQTPKHLITATGQRVTLRCSPRSGDLSVYWYQQSLDQGLQFLIQYYNGEERAKGNILERFSAQQFPDLHSELNLSSLELGDSALYFCASSLGDMTGTYEQYFGPGTRLTVT.

This clonotype was detected a few times. The chain carries TRBV7-9 and TRBJ1-2; D gene unclear. The CDR3 covers 14 residues. V was pared by 3 bases and J by 4 bases, with 12 bases between. Germline CDR1 reads SEHNR; CDR2 reads FQNEAQ (reference sequence). CDR3 DNA: TGTGCCAGCAGCTTGTCCGGAGGCTTCTATGGCTACACCTTC. Protein: CASSLSGGFYGYTF. Drawing the rest from reference TRBV7-9 and TRBJ1-2, the complete variable domain is DTGVSQNPRHKITKRGQNVTFRCDPISEHNRLYWYRQTLGQGPEFLTYFQNEAQLEKSRLLSDRFSAERPKGSFSTLEIQRTEQGDSAMYLCASSLSGGFYGYTFGSGTRLTVV.

This CDR3 is CASSDPVYEQFF. The CDR3 DNA reads as TGTGCCAGCAGTGATCCCGTTTATGAGCAGTTCTTC. V and J are TRBV25-1 and TRBJ2-1, with D uncertain. V shed 3 bases and J shed 8 bases, with 8 bases lying between them. The CDR3 covers 12 residues. Germline V gene sequence: CDR1 MGHDK, CDR2 SYGVNS.

The V gene is TRBV20-1, the J gene TRBJ2-4; D remains ambiguous. CDR1 DFQATT and CDR2 SNEGSKA come from the germline V gene (reference sequence). This CDR3 region has 13 residues. Trimming cost V 6 bases and J 1 base, with 10 bases left between them. CDR3: CSAYRDAKNIQYF. The CDR3 DNA is TGCAGTGCATATAGGGATGCCAAAAACATTCAGTACTTC.

The chain couples TRBV25-1 to TRBJ2-7; 10 positions agree with TRBD2. The germline V gene encodes CDR1 MGHDK and CDR2 SYGVNS. Losses at the gene ends were 3 bases for V and 1 base for J; bases not matched to a gene: 3. The CDR3 extends over 15 amino acids. The CDR3, as DNA: TGTGCCAGCAGTGAGACGGGACTAGCGTCCTACGAGCAGTACTTC. The encoded protein is CASSETGLASYEQYF.

Only a few counts were recorded for this clonotype. The chain combines TRBV5-5 with TRBJ2-7; D possibly corresponds to TRBD1 (5 bases). V was pared by 1 base and J by 0 bases, with 11 bases between. Germline V lookup: CDR1 SGHKS, CDR2 YYEKEE (reference sequence). There are 15 residues in the CDR3. The CDR3 DNA follows: TGTGCCAGCAGCTTGACAGGCTGGAGCTCCTACGAGCAGTACTTC. Residues: CASSLTGWSSYEQYF.

V gene TRBV10-3 combines with J gene TRBJ2-1; 7 nucleotides align to TRBD1. This CDR3 has 15 residues. Germline V gene data show CDR1 as ENHRY and CDR2 as SYGVKD. V lost 6 bases, J lost 5 bases, and 10 bases stayed unmatched. CDR3 nucleotides: TGTGCCATCAGGTCCTCGGGACAGAGCAACAATGAGCAGTTCTTC. The encoded protein is CAIRSSGQSNNEQFF.

This clonotype was counted between two and nine times. The V and J genes are TRBV6-6 and TRBJ2-2, with D perhaps TRBD2 (7 bases). CDR3 length: 13 residues. Trimming cost V 7 bases and J 7 bases, with 13 bases left between them. CDR1 and CDR2 from the germline V gene are MNHNY and SVGAGI (reference sequence). CDR3 protein: CASIRGGGGELFF. The CDR3 nucleotides are TGTGCCAGCATAAGGGGGGGTGGCGGGGAGCTGTTTTTT.

This clonotype was counted a few times. The chain carries TRBV7-9 and TRBJ2-7; D is possibly TRBD1 (6 bases). The CDR3 extends over 15 amino acids. Trimming removed 1 base from V and 4 bases from J, with 14 bases in between. Germline V CDR1 and CDR2: SEHNR, FQNEAQ (reference sequence). CDR3 sequence (DNA): TGTGCCAGCAGCTTAGGCTTGGGGGCAGGTTACGAGCAGTACTTC. It codes for CASSLGLGAGYEQYF.

This clonotype has more than one count but fewer than ten. This chain connects TRBV7-9 to TRBJ2-7; 7 positions agree with TRBD1. The CDR3 is made up of 15 amino acids. From germline, CDR1 is SEHNR and CDR2 FQNEAQ (reference sequence). The ends lost 4 bases at V and 0 bases at J; junction bases unmatched: 6. DNA of the CDR3: TGTGCCAGCAGCTCCACAGGGGTAAGCTCCTACGAGCAGTACTTC. Translation gives CASSSTGVSSYEQYF.

This clonotype was recorded a few times. V is TRBV4-1 and J is TRBJ2-3; 8 positions match TRBD2. The V gene's germline CDR1 is MGHRA and CDR2 YSYEKL. J gave up 1 base and V 0 bases, and 18 bases lay outside the gene matches. This CDR3 is built from 21 residues. Written as DNA, the CDR3 is TGCGCCAGCAGCCAAGATTTTGAAGCGGGAGTCTTCCTCCGACGCACAGATACGCAGTATTTT. Translation gives CASSQDFEAGVFLRRTDTQYF.

The chain recombines TRBV7-6 with TRBJ2-1, with 9 bases fitting TRBD2. Germline V gene data show CDR1 as SGHVS and CDR2 as FNYEAQ. The CDR3 has 17 amino acids. V lost 5 bases to trimming and J lost 6 bases; unmatched junction nucleotides: 14. The CDR3: CASSPMLGTSRLNEQFF. The CDR3 DNA is TGTGCCAGCAGCCCAATGCTAGGGACTAGCCGACTCAATGAGCAGTTCTTC. Filled out from reference TRBV7-6 and TRBJ2-1, the complete variable domain reads GAGVSQSPRYKVTKRGQDVALRCDPISGHVSLYWYRQALGQGPEFLTYFNYEAQQDKSGLPNDRFSAERPEGSISTLTIQRTEQRDSAMYRCASSPMLGTSRLNEQFFGPGTRLTVL.

This clonotype was observed a handful of times. For the CDR3, the DNA is TGTGCCACCAGCAGCTCTAGGGGCGGATCACCCCTCCACTTT. Its protein product is CATSSSRGGSPLHF. The chain combines TRBV15 with TRBJ1-6, with D possibly TRBD1 on 5 matching bases. CDR3 length equals 14 residues. Per the germline V gene, CDR1 is LNHNV and CDR2 is YYDKDF (reference sequence). With 3 bases removed from V and 10 bases from J, the gap between germline ends came to 13 bases.

The chain couples TRBV20-1 to TRBJ1-1; the D gene is possibly TRBD1 (5 bases). The CDR3 is 13 residues long. Germline-derived CDR1 and CDR2 are DFQATT and SNEGSKA (reference sequence). V gave up 4 bases and J gave up 7 bases, with 16 bases separating them. CDR3 sequence (DNA): TGCAGTGCTACTGGGCCCGGGAGGGGTGAAGCTTTCTTT. It yields the protein CSATGPGRGEAFF.

This clonotype appeared a few times. The chain uses TRBV6-1 and TRBJ1-1, with 8 positions matching TRBD1. The CDR3 consists of 15 residues. After removal of 5 bases from V and 0 bases from J, the junction contained 5 bases not matched to a gene. CDR1 MNHNS and CDR2 SASEGT come from the germline V gene. The CDR3 is CASSRDRRMNTEAFF. DNA for the CDR3: TGTGCCAGCAGTCGGGACAGGAGGATGAACACTGAAGCTTTCTTT.

This clonotype was observed a few times. This sequence joins TRBV27 and TRBJ1-6; 11 bases map to TRBD1. The V segment lost 0 bases and the J segment 10 bases; nucleotides outside the gene matches: 2. This CDR3 comprises 15 residues. Germline CDR1 and CDR2: MNHEY and SMNVEV (reference sequence). The CDR3 DNA follows: TGTGCCAGCAGTTTATCGGGACAGGGGGAATCACCCCTCCACTTT. It specifies CASSLSGQGESPLHF.

This clonotype was observed a single time. V usage is TRBV10-2 and J usage is TRBJ2-2; no firm D call. This CDR3 is built from 14 residues. V lost 3 bases to trimming and J lost 5 bases, with 10 bases between them. In germline, CDR1 is WSHSY, CDR2 SAAADI. The CDR3 spells CASSDAGPTGELFF. CDR3 DNA sequence: TGCGCCAGCAGTGATGCAGGTCCGACCGGGGAGCTGTTTTTT.

This clonotype was observed a handful of times. The chain carries TRBV5-1 and TRBJ2-3; D call uncertain. The CDR3 covers 14 residues. In germline, CDR1 is SGHRS, CDR2 YFSETQ. The germline V and J ends were trimmed by 0 bases and 2 bases, with 7 bases remaining between them. CDR3 amino acids: CASSLDLNTDTQYF. The CDR3 coding sequence is TGCGCCAGCAGCTTGGACTTGAACACAGATACGCAGTATTTT.